This T cell receptor (beta chain) originates from a study of blood T cell repertoires in COVID-19. Sequencing used immunoSEQ multiplex PCR; TCRdb keeps in-frame clones, though not all of them. In the table there are more than 95,000 clones, around 83% of which are singletons. This receptor was identified in a man between 60 and 75 years old with acute or convalescent COVID-19. The material sequenced was peripheral blood.

The DNA of the CDR3 is TGTGCCAGCAGCCCCGCGGGTCAGAATCCTGGCTACACCTTC. Its translation is CASSPAGQNPGYTF. The rearrangement uses TRBV9 and TRBJ1-2; D gene uncertain. V shed 4 bases and J shed 7 bases, with 17 bases lying between them. This CDR3 spans 14 amino acids. Germline V gene data show CDR1 as SGDLS and CDR2 as YYNGEE.